This T cell receptor beta chain stems from a study of blood T cell repertoires in COVID-19. Study as a whole: Sources were T cells, B-cell-depleted T cells, or PBMCs; the material itself was cDNA or gDNA.

The CDR3 covers 11 residues. CDR1 is SGHAT and CDR2 is FQNNGV in the germline V gene. V lost 5 bases and J 7 bases, leaving 8 bases between the germline ends. Methods used by the authors: Estimated nucleated cell counts came from reference gene primer amplification. This table comes from immunoSEQ multiplex PCR, and its TCRdb copy is limited to in-frame clones, with some not included. The V and J calls and clone size were taken over from that table, and D and trimming were inferred from the DNA. There are fewer than 400,000 clones in the sample; more than 75% occur only once, and over 3.5% lies in the top ten.

Sequenced sample: PBMCs or T cells enriched from blood (not recorded which). The chain combines TRBV11-2 with TRBJ1-1; D unclear. The clonotype was recovered from a man aged 25 to 40 who had recovered from COVID-19. This CDR3 reads CASSKTFEAFF. The CDR3 coding sequence is TGTGCCAGCAGCAAGACATTTGAAGCTTTCTTT.